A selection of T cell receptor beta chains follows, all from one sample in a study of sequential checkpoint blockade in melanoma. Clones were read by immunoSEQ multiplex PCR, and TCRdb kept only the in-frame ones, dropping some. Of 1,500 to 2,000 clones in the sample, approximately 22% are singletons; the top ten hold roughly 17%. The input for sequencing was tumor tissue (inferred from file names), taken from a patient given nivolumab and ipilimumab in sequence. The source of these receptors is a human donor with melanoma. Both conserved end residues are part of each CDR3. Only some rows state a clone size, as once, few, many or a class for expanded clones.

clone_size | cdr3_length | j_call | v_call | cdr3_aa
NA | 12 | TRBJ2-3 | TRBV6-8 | CASSPIKDTQYF
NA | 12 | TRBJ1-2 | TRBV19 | CASSTGWYGYTF
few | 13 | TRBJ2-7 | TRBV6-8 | CASSPGRNYEQYF
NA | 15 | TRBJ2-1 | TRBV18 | CASSPPGTEWGEQFF
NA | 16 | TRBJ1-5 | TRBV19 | CASSNPGQISNQPQHF
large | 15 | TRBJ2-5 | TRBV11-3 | CASSLRDRIQETQYF
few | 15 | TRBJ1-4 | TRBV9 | CASKVGLPGNEKLFF
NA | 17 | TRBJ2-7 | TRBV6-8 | CASRPGLAGFNSYEQYF
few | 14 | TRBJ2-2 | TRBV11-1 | CASSPGRHTGELFF
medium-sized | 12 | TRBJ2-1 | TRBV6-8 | CASSPNNNEQFF
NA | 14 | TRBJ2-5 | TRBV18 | CASSPPMNQETQYF
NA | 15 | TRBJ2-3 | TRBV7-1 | CASSLGAIRTDTQYF
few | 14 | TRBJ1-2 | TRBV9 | CASSAEPTWEGYTF
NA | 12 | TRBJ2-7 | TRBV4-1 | CASSQDGYEQYF
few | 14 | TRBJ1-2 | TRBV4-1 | CASSQERENYGYTF
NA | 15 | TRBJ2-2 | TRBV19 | CASSMGPGNTGELFF
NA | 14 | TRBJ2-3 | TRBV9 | CASIGLDHTDTQYF
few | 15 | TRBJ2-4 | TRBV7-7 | CASSPQRGTKNIQYF
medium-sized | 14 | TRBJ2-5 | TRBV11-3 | CASSPSGGGETQYF
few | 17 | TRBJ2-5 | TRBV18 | CASSSGQGEMVAETQYF
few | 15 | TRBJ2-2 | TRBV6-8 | CASSYTRVNPGELFF
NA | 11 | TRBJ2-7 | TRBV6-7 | CASSVQGEQYF
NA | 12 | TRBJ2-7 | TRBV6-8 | CASSYSRYEQYF
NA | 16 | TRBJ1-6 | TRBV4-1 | CASSQSGQAGNSPLHF